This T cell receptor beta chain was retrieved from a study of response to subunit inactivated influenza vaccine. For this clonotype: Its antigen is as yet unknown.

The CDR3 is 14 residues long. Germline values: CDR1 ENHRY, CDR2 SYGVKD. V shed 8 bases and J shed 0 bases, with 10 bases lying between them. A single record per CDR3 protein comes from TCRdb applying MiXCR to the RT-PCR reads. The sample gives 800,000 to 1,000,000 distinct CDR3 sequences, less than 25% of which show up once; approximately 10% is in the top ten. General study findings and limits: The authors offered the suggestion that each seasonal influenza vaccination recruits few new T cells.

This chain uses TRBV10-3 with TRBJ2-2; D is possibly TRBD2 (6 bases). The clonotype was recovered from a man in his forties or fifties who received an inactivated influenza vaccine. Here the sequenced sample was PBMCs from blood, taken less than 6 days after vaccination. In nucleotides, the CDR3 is TGTGCCATCGCAGGCGGGACGAACACCGGGGAGCTGTTTTTT. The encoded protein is CAIAGGTNTGELFF.